This T cell receptor beta chain was captured in a study of molecular identifiers for immune sequencing clone quantification. The V segment lost 5 bases and the J segment 6 bases; nucleotides outside the gene matches: 6. The length of the CDR3 is 14 residues. CDR1 is SEHNR, CDR2 FQNEAQ, per germline (reference sequence). Via MiXCR, TCRdb re-called the PCR reads, giving one row per CDR3 protein. Among over 70,000 distinct CDR3 sequences listed, approximately 25% were seen once. This clonotype appeared a few times. The V call is TRBV7-9, the J call TRBJ1-5, with 8 positions matching TRBD1. The sequenced sample consisted of naive CD8+ T cells from blood, with Jurkat cell RNA spiked in. Subset of the sample: FACS-sorted CD8+CD4-CCR7+CD45RA+ naive T cells. The receptor comes from a human donor in good health. Some libraries in this study had Jurkat cell RNA spiked in. CDR3 sequence (DNA): TGTGCCAGCAGCCCGACAGGGGAACGTCAGCCCCAGCATTTT. This encodes CASSPTGERQPQHF.